These 15 T cell receptor beta chains were sequenced from one sample in a study of blood T cell repertoires in COVID-19. Method: immunoSEQ multiplex PCR; TCRdb's copy keeps in-frame clones and lacks some. Of over 200,000 clones listed, roughly 80% are singletons. Specimen: peripheral blood. Every receptor here comes from a human donor in a cohort sampled during active COVID-19.

V gene TRBV19 combines with J gene TRBJ2-1; 9 bases fit TRBD2. J was trimmed by 3 bases and V by 2 bases; bases with no gene match: 14. The germline V gene encodes CDR1 LNHDA and CDR2 SQIVND (reference sequence). There are 19 residues in the CDR3. CDR3 nucleotide sequence: TGTGCCAGTAGTATAATCGGGGGTAGCGGGAGCTCCCTCTACAATGAGCAGTTCTTC. As protein: CASSIIGGSGSSLYNEQFF.

The chain is built from TRBV24-1 and TRBJ2-1; 11 nucleotides align to TRBD2. The V segment lost 12 bases and the J segment 8 bases; nucleotides outside the gene matches: 8. Germline CDR1 and CDR2: KGHDR and SFDVKD. CDR3 length equals 13 residues. In DNA, the CDR3 is TGTGCCTCTACTAGCGGGAGTATCGATGAGCAGTTCTTC. Residues: CASTSGSIDEQFF.

CDR3 coding DNA: TGTGCCAGCAGTTTATTTCAGGGTCCTCGCAATCAGCCCCAGCATTTT. The encoded protein is CASSLFQGPRNQPQHF. The rearrangement uses TRBV28 and TRBJ1-5; D possibly corresponds to TRBD1 (5 bases). This CDR3 has 16 amino acids. Germline V gene data show CDR1 as MDHEN and CDR2 as SYDVKM. Trimming removed 1 base at V and 2 bases at J, with 12 bases between.

This chain joins TRBV6-5 and TRBJ2-7; 7 bases are a match to TRBD1. CDR1 and CDR2 from the germline V gene are MNHEY and SVGAGI. Losses at the gene ends were 8 bases for V and 2 bases for J; bases not matched to a gene: 9. The CDR3 has 14 residues. CDR3 bases: TGTGCCAGCGGCCTAGACAGGGTCACCTACGAGCAGTACTTC. Amino acid sequence: CASGLDRVTYEQYF.

This clone has just a few counts. DNA for the CDR3: TGCGCCAGCAGCTTGGGCACAGCCAACACTGAAGCTTTCTTT. As protein: CASSLGTANTEAFF. This rearrangement joins TRBV5-1 to TRBJ1-1; D is uncertain. CDR1 is SGHRS, CDR2 YFSETQ, per germline. V was pared by 0 bases and J by 2 bases, with 8 bases between. The CDR3 loop spans 14 amino acids.

CDR3 region: CASSLEGRSRGRREKLFF. DNA for the CDR3: TGTGCCAGCAGCTTAGAGGGTCGAAGTAGGGGGCGTCGGGAAAAACTGTTTTTT. The V gene is TRBV7-9, the J gene TRBJ1-4, with TRBD1 identical over 7 bases. With 1 base clipped from V and 8 bases from J, the junction kept 16 bases outside the gene matches. The CDR3 runs 18 residues. CDR1 SEHNR and CDR2 FQNEAQ come from the germline V gene (reference sequence).

J is TRBJ2-3 and V is TRBV6-4; tentative D call: TRBD1 (6 bases). Trimming removed 4 bases at V and 6 bases at J, with 11 bases between. CDR1 and CDR2 from the germline V gene are MRHNA and SNTAGT. The CDR3 is 13 amino acids. The CDR3 here is CASSAIQGDTQYF. The DNA of the CDR3 is TGTGCCAGCAGTGCCATACAGGGTGATACGCAGTATTTT.

This rearrangement joins TRBV6-1 to TRBJ2-7; tentative D call: TRBD1 (5 bases). Trimming took 2 bases from V and 6 from J, leaving 11 bases between them. The CDR3 has 13 amino acids. Germline loops: CDR1 MNHNS, CDR2 SASEGT. CDR3 in amino acids: CASSEQGRAEQYF. Here the CDR3 DNA reads TGTGCCAGCAGTGAACAGGGTAGGGCCGAGCAGTACTTC.

This clone showed up just once. The CDR3 region has the DNA TGTGCCAGCAGTTACTCGGCGGGGGTTGGCAATCAGCCCCAGCATTTT. Its translation: CASSYSAGVGNQPQHF. The chain recombines TRBV6-6 with TRBJ1-5; possible D gene TRBD1, 5 bases. With 0 bases removed from V and 2 bases from J, the gap between germline ends came to 11 bases. Germline V gives CDR1 MNHNY, CDR2 SVGAGI (reference sequence). This CDR3 is built from 16 residues.

The chain combines TRBV5-1 with TRBJ1-5; TRBD1 is a possible D gene (6 bases). From germline, CDR1 is SGHRS and CDR2 YFSETQ. The CDR3 consists of 17 residues. Trimming removed 0 bases from V and 6 bases from J, with 19 bases in between. The CDR3 sequence is CASSLAPLGGAGQPQHF. Written as DNA, the CDR3 is TGCGCCAGCAGCTTGGCCCCCCTAGGGGGGGCAGGTCAGCCCCAGCATTTT.

The chain couples TRBV7-3 to TRBJ1-6, with D possibly TRBD1 on 5 matching bases. Trimming took off 0 bases at V and 6 bases at J, with 9 bases between the two ends. This CDR3 has 15 amino acids. Looked up from germline, CDR1 is SGHTA and CDR2 is FQGTGA. DNA for the CDR3: TGTGCCAGCAGCTTAACTCAGGGTCGTAATTCACCCCTCCACTTT. Translation gives CASSLTQGRNSPLHF. Together with reference TRBV7-3 and TRBJ1-6, the CDR3 gives the full variable domain: GAGVSQTPSNKVTEKGKYVELRCDPISGHTALYWYRQSLGQGPEFLIYFQGTGAADDSGLPNDRFFAVRPEGSVSTLKIQRTERGDSAVYLCASSLTQGRNSPLHFGNGTRLTVT.

The chain recombines TRBV27 with TRBJ1-1; no definite D call. Germline CDR1 and CDR2: MNHEY and SMNVEV (reference sequence). CDR3 length: 15 residues. The ends were cut back, 5 bases at V and 5 bases at J, with 18 bases in the middle. The CDR3 loop is CASSVPPGRGTEAFF. The CDR3 nucleotides are TGTGCCAGCAGTGTTCCACCTGGGCGGGGAACTGAAGCTTTCTTT.

The genes are TRBV10-3 and TRBJ1-2; 7 nucleotides line up with TRBD1. The J segment lost 0 bases and the V segment lost 2 bases, leaving 3 bases of the junction unmatched. Looked up from germline, CDR1 is ENHRY and CDR2 is SYGVKD. The CDR3 is 15 residues long. The CDR3 DNA reads as TGTGCCATCAGTGAGCCTGGGACAGCTAACTATGGCTACACCTTC. It is translated as CAISEPGTANYGYTF.

CDR3 region: CASSPSNTGELFF. CDR3 coding DNA: TGTGCCAGCAGCCCGTCGAACACCGGGGAGCTGTTTTTT. V is TRBV11-2 and J is TRBJ2-2; D is uncertain. V was trimmed by 5 bases and J by 0 bases, leaving 4 bases between them. CDR1 and CDR2 (germline): SGHAT, FQNNGV. The CDR3 spans 13 residues.

The V and J genes are TRBV5-4 and TRBJ2-7; the D gene is possibly TRBD2 (6 bases). Germline V gives CDR1 SGHNT, CDR2 YYREEE (reference sequence). The V end was cut by 4 bases, the J end by 5 bases, with 13 bases between. The CDR3 consists of 13 residues. Written as DNA, the CDR3 is TGTGCCAGCAGCCCGCGCGGGATAAACGAGCAGTACTTC. Its protein product is CASSPRGINEQYF.